The 29 T cell receptor beta chains below all came from one sample that was sequenced in a study of T cell responses to AZD1222 COVID-19 vaccine. Assay: immunoSEQ multiplex PCR; the TCRdb copy retains only in-frame clones and omits some. The table includes approximately 100,000 clones, about 83% detected once. The sample was peripheral blood, taken on day 0 of AZD1222 vaccination. These receptors were collected from an adult in good health.

The V gene is TRBV12-5, the J gene TRBJ2-1; 12 bases align to TRBD2. The length of the CDR3 is 16 residues. V lost 6 bases and J lost 7; bases outside the gene matches: 10. Germline CDR1 is LGHNT and CDR2 is FRNRAP. In nucleotides, the CDR3 is TGTGCTAGTGGCTCAGGACTAGCGGGAACTAGGAATGAGCAGTTCTTC. Protein product: CASGSGLAGTRNEQFF.

This clone appeared once. CDR3 in amino acids: CAIEERTSGRLGHYEQYF. The DNA of the CDR3 is TGTGCCATCGAGGAGAGGACTAGCGGGAGATTGGGGCATTACGAGCAGTACTTC. V is TRBV10-3 and J is TRBJ2-7; 13 bases map to TRBD2. Germline lookup yields CDR1 ENHRY and CDR2 SYGVKD. V shed 8 bases and J 4 bases; nucleotides not matched to a gene: 17. The CDR3 loop spans 18 amino acids.

The rearrangement uses TRBV28 and TRBJ1-5; possibly TRBD1 for D (6 bases). The CDR3 consists of 15 residues. V lost 4 bases, J lost 6 bases, and 16 bases lay in between. Per germline, CDR1 MDHEN and CDR2 SYDVKM. Here the CDR3 reads CASSSGGAEGQPQHF. Written as DNA, the CDR3 is TGTGCCAGCAGTTCTGGGGGGGCTGAGGGTCAGCCCCAGCATTTT.

The V call is TRBV24-1, the J call TRBJ1-5, with D hard to call. Per the germline V gene, CDR1 is KGHDR and CDR2 is SFDVKD. The CDR3 has 15 amino acids. Deletions cut 3 bases from V and 4 bases from J, with 12 bases between. The CDR3 DNA is TGTGCCACCAGTGATCAAACGGGTTCTAATCAGCCCCAGCATTTT. Protein: CATSDQTGSNQPQHF.

There are a few counts of this clone. The chain carries TRBV7-3 and TRBJ2-7; TRBD2 matches 9 bases. The ends lost 4 bases at V and 0 bases at J; junction bases unmatched: 25. The CDR3 totals 22 residues. Germline CDR1 is SGHTA and CDR2 is FQGTGA. The CDR3 spells CASSSPGGSPHSWREGSYEQYF. The CDR3 bases are TGTGCCAGCAGCTCTCCGGGGGGTTCTCCCCACTCTTGGCGGGAGGGCTCCTACGAGCAGTACTTC.

About this clone itself: The same CDR3 also results from other DNA sequences found in this sample. V usage is TRBV5-1 and J usage is TRBJ2-3, with D maybe TRBD2 (5 bases). Per the germline V gene, CDR1 is SGHRS and CDR2 is YFSETQ. The CDR3 contains 13 residues. Trimming took off 0 bases at V and 6 bases at J, with 8 bases between the two ends. This CDR3 reads CASSLGSGDTQYF. The CDR3 DNA is TGCGCCAGCAGCTTGGGGTCGGGGGATACGCAGTATTTT.

The chain uses TRBV19 and TRBJ1-1; D is unclear. This CDR3 region has 14 residues. CDR1 and CDR2 (germline): LNHDA, SQIVND (reference sequence). Trimming stripped 5 bases from V and 5 bases from J, with 15 bases between. CDR3 nucleotide sequence: TGTGCCAGTAGTCCTGCTTACGCCAGTACTGAAGCTTTCTTT. It encodes CASSPAYASTEAFF.

The CDR3 bases are TGTGCCAGCAGCCAAGGCCAGGTTGGCACTGAAGCTTTCTTT. This translates into CASSQGQVGTEAFF. The V and J genes are TRBV3-1 (or the pseudogene TRBV3-2) and TRBJ1-1; D gene unclear. V gave up 1 base and J gave up 4 bases, with 10 bases separating them. The CDR3 contains 14 residues. The V gene's germline CDR1 is LGHDT and CDR2 YNNKEL (reference sequence).

Turning to this clone: A read error is possible here, since a much larger clone lies one base away. The chain combines TRBV21-1 with TRBJ2-7. TRBV21-1 corresponds to a pseudogene. This CDR3 contains 10 residues. The CDR3 sequence is CASSRYEQYF. The CDR3, as DNA: TGTGCCAGCAGCCGATACGAGCAGTACTTC.

This clone was seen just once. The chain has TRBV19 and TRBJ2-7; TRBD1 matches at 10 bases. CDR3 size: 12 residues. Trimming at V came to 6 bases and at J to 5 bases, leaving 1 base not matched to a gene. The germline gives CDR1 LNHDA, CDR2 SQIVND (reference sequence). CDR3 loop: CASRGQGNEQYF. CDR3 DNA sequence: TGTGCCAGTAGGGGACAGGGGAACGAGCAGTACTTC.

This CDR3 is CASSLTVTGGGTEAFF. In DNA, the CDR3 is TGTGCCAGCAGCCTCACCGTCACAGGGGGAGGGACTGAAGCTTTCTTT. The chain carries TRBV13 and TRBJ1-1; 8 nucleotides agree with TRBD1. Trimming took 5 bases from V and 5 from J; bases not matched to a gene: 13. Germline assignment: CDR1 PRHDT and CDR2 FYEKMQ (reference sequence). The CDR3 is made up of 16 amino acids.

V and J are TRBV29-1 and TRBJ2-1, with D possibly matching TRBD2 (5 bases). The CDR3 is 11 amino acids. Germline assignment: CDR1 SQVTM and CDR2 ANQGSEA. V gave up 6 bases and J gave up 8 bases, with 11 bases separating them. CDR3 sequence reads: CSVAERDEQFF. Written as DNA, the CDR3 is TGCAGCGTAGCGGAAAGGGATGAGCAGTTCTTC.

A word on this clone: The CDR3 does not end in the conserved phenylalanine or tryptophan, so this is likely a read error. It is unclear where the CDR3 begins or ends on the DNA, so no DNA is shown, and the CDR3 is as TCRdb lists it. This chain uses TRBV29-1 with TRBJ1-3; no DNA check was done on the table's D call, TRBD1. Germline assignment: CDR1 SQVTM and CDR2 ANQGSEA. The CDR3 length equals 9 residues, ends included. CDR3 loop: CSAYRAKGV.

Note on this clone: One end of the junction is discordant with germline, which a read error may explain. The V gene is TRBV4-1, the J gene TRBJ2-7; TRBD1 matches at 8 bases. The CDR3 totals 15 residues. The germline V gene encodes CDR1 MGHRA and CDR2 YSYEKL. In DNA form, the CDR3 reads TGCGCCAGCAGCCAAAGTCCGGGACAGGCCTACGCGCAGTACTTC. This translates into CASSQSPGQAYAQYF.

The chain employs TRBV7-9 and TRBJ1-1; D is undetermined. This CDR3 comprises 14 residues. V lost 3 bases and J 0 bases, leaving 8 bases between the germline ends. Germline loops: CDR1 SEHNR, CDR2 FQNEAQ (reference sequence). The CDR3 DNA is TGTGCCAGCAGCTTTTCAGAGATGAACACTGAAGCTTTCTTT. Protein product: CASSFSEMNTEAFF.

There are a few counts of this clone. This chain joins TRBV3-1 (or the pseudogene TRBV3-2) and TRBJ2-2; no clear D. The CDR3 has 12 residues. Germline V lookup: CDR1 LGHDT, CDR2 YNNKEL (reference sequence). The V and J ends lost 3 bases and 5 bases respectively, with 4 bases between them. The chain's CDR3 is CASSQGTGELFF. The DNA for the CDR3 is TGTGCCAGCAGCCAGGGTACCGGGGAGCTGTTTTTT.

The chain uses TRBV2 and TRBJ2-3; D remains unclear. The ends were cut back, 0 bases at V and 6 bases at J, with 13 bases in the middle. The CDR3 is made up of 15 amino acids. The germline V gene has CDR1 SNHLY and CDR2 FYNNEI. DNA of the CDR3: TGTGCCAGCAGTGAAGCGCATTTCTCCCGGGATACGCAGTATTTT. This encodes CASSEAHFSRDTQYF. Variable domain in full (rest from reference TRBV2 and TRBJ2-3): EPEVTQTPSHQVTQMGQEVILRCVPISNHLYFYWYRQILGQKVEFLVSFYNNEISEKSEIFDDQFSVERPDGSNFTLKIRSTKLEDSAMYFCASSEAHFSRDTQYFGPGTRLTVL.

This clone was observed once. The gene calls are TRBV6-2 or TRBV6-3 and TRBJ2-4; D possibly corresponds to TRBD2 (7 bases). From germline, CDR1 is MNHEY and CDR2 SVGEGT. The CDR3 runs 17 residues. Trimming shortened V by 2 bases and J by 0 bases, and 14 bases separated the two germline ends. CDR3 residues: CASSYGGANLAKNIQYF. The CDR3 DNA is TGTGCCAGCAGTTACGGGGGGGCTAATCTAGCCAAAAACATTCAGTACTTC.

This clone showed up just a few times. The rearrangement links TRBV14 to TRBJ2-1, with D perhaps given as TRBD1 or TRBD2 (6 bases each). Trimming left V 2 bases short and J 7 bases short, with 15 bases between. This CDR3 contains 15 residues. CDR1 SGHDN and CDR2 FVKESK come from the germline V gene. The CDR3, as DNA: TGTGCCAGCAGCCAATCGGGGGCCGGAGGGAATGAGCAGTTCTTC. It translates to CASSQSGAGGNEQFF.

The V and J genes are TRBV7-9 and TRBJ1-4; tentative D call: TRBD1 (6 bases). The CDR3 sequence is 15 residues long. V lost 5 bases, J lost 7 bases, and 17 bases lay in between. CDR1 and CDR2 from the germline V gene are SEHNR and FQNEAQ (reference sequence). The CDR3 region is CASSLGRGQGEKLFF. In DNA, the CDR3 is TGTGCCAGCAGCCTCGGTCGGGGGCAGGGTGAAAAACTGTTTTTT.

The rearrangement uses TRBV5-4 and TRBJ1-1; TRBD1 matches at 7 bases. Germline assignment: CDR1 SGHNT and CDR2 YYREEE (reference sequence). The V gene end was trimmed by 4 bases and the J gene end by 1 base; junction bases not matched to a gene: 7. The CDR3 extends over 15 amino acids. CDR3: CASSAGGTENTEAFF. The CDR3 DNA is TGTGCCAGCAGCGCTGGAGGGACAGAGAACACTGAAGCTTTCTTT.

The chain couples TRBV7-2 to TRBJ1-3; D gene unclear. Trimming stripped 5 bases from V and 0 bases from J, with 8 bases between. Looked up from germline, CDR1 is SGHTA and CDR2 is FQGNSA. The CDR3 is made up of 14 amino acids. CDR3 sequence reads: CASSPVNSGNTIYF. Here the CDR3 DNA reads TGTGCCAGCAGCCCAGTGAACTCTGGAAACACCATATATTTT.

The rearrangement joins TRBV12-1 to TRBJ1-1. TRBV12-1 constitutes a pseudogene. This CDR3 is 12 amino acids long. CDR3 sequence reads: CASRGARVEAFF. The DNA for the CDR3 is TGTGCCAGCCGGGGGGCGAGAGTTGAAGCTTTCTTT.

With respect to this clone: The same CDR3 can be traced to other DNA sequences in this sample. The chain uses TRBV29-1 and TRBJ1-3; D uncertain. CDR3 length equals 11 residues. Between the trimmed V and J ends, which lost 5 bases and 3 bases, there was a span of 5 bases. The V gene's germline CDR1 is SQVTM and CDR2 ANQGSEA. Written as DNA, the CDR3 is TGCAGCGTTTCTAGTGGAAACACCATATATTTT. Its translation: CSVSSGNTIYF.

J is TRBJ1-2 and V is TRBV13; 8 nucleotides agree with TRBD1. CDR3 size: 16 residues. The ends lost 5 bases at V and 2 bases at J; junction bases unmatched: 10. Germline CDR1 PRHDT, CDR2 FYEKMQ (reference sequence). The DNA of the CDR3 is TGTGCCAGCAGCCCCCGACAGGGGAGGGCCAACTATGGCTACACCTTC. It codes for CASSPRQGRANYGYTF. Looking up the rest from reference TRBV13 and TRBJ1-2 gives the full variable domain: AAGVIQSPRHLIKEKRETATLKCYPIPRHDTVYWYQQGPGQDPQFLISFYEKMQSDKGSIPDRFSAQQFSDYHSELNMSSLELGDSALYFCASSPRQGRANYGYTFGSGTRLTVV.

V is TRBV29-1 and J is TRBJ2-5; 8 bases are shared with TRBD1. Losses at the gene ends were 4 bases for V and 3 bases for J; bases not matched to a gene: 4. The CDR3 is made up of 13 amino acids. Germline CDR1 and CDR2: SQVTM and ANQGSEA. The CDR3 DNA reads as TGCAGCGTTGTACAGGGGGTAAAAGAGACCCAGTACTTC. Its protein is CSVVQGVKETQYF.

The chain recombines TRBV15 with TRBJ1-1, with TRBD1 matching 7 bases. V was pared by 5 bases and J by 1 base, with 4 bases of the junction left unmatched. Germline lookup yields CDR1 LNHNV and CDR2 YYDKDF (reference sequence). This CDR3 comprises 14 residues. Written as DNA, the CDR3 is TGTGCCACCAGCCAAACAGGGGCGAACACTGAAGCTTTCTTT. It encodes CATSQTGANTEAFF. The full variable domain, its missing parts supplied by reference TRBV15 and TRBJ1-1, is DAMVIQNPRYQVTQFGKPVTLSCSQTLNHNVMYWYQQKSSQAPKLLFHYYDKDFNNEADTPDNFQSRRPNTSFCFLDIRSPGLGDTAMYLCATSQTGANTEAFFGQGTRLTVV.

This chain connects TRBV7-9 to TRBJ2-3; the D gene is possibly TRBD2 (7 bases). Germline CDR1 reads SEHNR; CDR2 reads FQNEAQ (reference sequence). The V end lost 6 bases, the J end lost 6 bases, and 13 bases lay between the germline ends. CDR3 length: 13 residues. The CDR3 here is CASREGGTDTQYF. The CDR3 DNA follows: TGTGCCAGCAGGGAGGGGGGGACGGATACGCAGTATTTT.

The chain combines TRBV6-5 with TRBJ1-5; a possible D gene is TRBD1 (6 bases). The CDR3 runs to 15 residues. V lost 6 bases, J lost 3 bases, and 15 bases lay in between. Looked up from germline, CDR1 is MNHEY and CDR2 is SVGAGI. The CDR3 spells CASRNSGQLNQPQHF. The DNA for the CDR3 is TGTGCCAGCAGGAATTCCGGACAGCTCAATCAGCCCCAGCATTTT.